This entry lists 11 T cell receptor beta chains sequenced from one sample in a study of response to subunit inactivated influenza vaccine. TCRdb used MiXCR to reprocess the RT-PCR reads, holding one entry per CDR3 protein. The sample includes around 580,000 distinct CDR3 sequences, 13% to 15% of them seen just once. The sequenced sample was PBMCs from blood, obtained 11 to 12 days after vaccination. All receptors come from a man in his fifties who received an inactivated influenza vaccine.

The chain carries TRBV2 and TRBJ2-5; no firm D call. CDR1 and CDR2 (germline): SNHLY, FYNNEI. There are 16 residues in the CDR3. V lost 6 bases, J lost 10 bases, and 27 bases lay in between. The chain's CDR3 is CASSYSDGLPQVGQYF. DNA of the CDR3: TGTGCCAGCAGCTACTCGGACGGGCTCCCGCAAGTCGGCCAGTACTTC.

The J gene is TRBJ2-7, the V gene TRBV23-1; 7 positions agree with TRBD2. TRBV23-1 is identified as an open reading frame with a role that is uncertain. The V gene end was trimmed by 9 bases and the J gene end by 3 bases; junction bases not matched to a gene: 17. The CDR3 runs 16 residues. CDR3 bases: TGCGCCAGGGGCCCCGGTTGCGGGGGAATAGTCTACGAGCAGTACTTC. Encoded protein: CARGPGCGGIVYEQYF.

The gene calls are TRBV7-9 and TRBJ2-5; TRBD1 is a possible D gene (6 bases). Trimming stripped 11 bases from V and 5 bases from J, with 18 bases between. This CDR3 contains 13 residues. Germline assignment: CDR1 SEHNR and CDR2 FQNEAQ (reference sequence). This CDR3 reads CASREGVAETQYF. For the CDR3, the DNA is TGTGCCTCCAGAGAGGGGGTAGCGGAGACCCAGTACTTC.

In its sample, this clonotype was seen a few times. V is TRBV2 and J is TRBJ2-1; D is perhaps TRBD2 (5 bases). Germline V gene lookup returns CDR1 SNHLY and CDR2 FYNNEI. The V gene lost 1 base and the J gene lost 0 bases, with 10 bases spanning the gap. The length of the CDR3 is 16 residues. The CDR3 is CASSEGTRPSYNEQFF. CDR3 coding DNA: TGTGCCAGCAGTGAAGGGACTCGACCCTCCTACAATGAGCAGTTCTTC.

This clonotype was detected many times. The chain carries TRBV20-1 and TRBJ2-7; 9 bases line up with TRBD1. Germline CDR1 reads DFQATT; CDR2 reads SNEGSKA (reference sequence). V lost 5 bases and J lost 5; bases outside the gene matches: 13. This CDR3 comprises 15 residues. The CDR3 spells CSADRPGTGRDEQYF. The CDR3 DNA follows: TGCAGTGCTGACAGGCCCGGGACAGGGAGAGACGAGCAGTACTTC.

Here the CDR3 DNA reads TGTGCCAGCAGGCCCACGGGACCAGGAGAGACCCAGTACTTC. It translates to CASRPTGPGETQYF. The chain combines TRBV6-1 with TRBJ2-5; D is perhaps TRBD1 or TRBD2 (5 bases each). Germline-derived CDR1 and CDR2 are MNHNS and SASEGT. Deletions cut 6 bases from V and 4 bases from J, with 15 bases between. There are 14 residues in the CDR3.

This clonotype has just a few counts. The V and J genes are TRBV7-2 and TRBJ2-7; D gene unclear. The CDR3 covers 15 residues. Germline assignment: CDR1 SGHTA and CDR2 FQGNSA. V was trimmed by 1 base and J by 4 bases, leaving 14 bases between them. CDR3 region: CASSLDWAGKYEQYF. In DNA form, the CDR3 reads TGTGCCAGCAGCTTAGATTGGGCAGGAAAATACGAGCAGTACTTC.

The chain combines TRBV6-5 with TRBJ1-5; D unresolved. The CDR3 length is 15 residues. Germline CDR1 is MNHEY and CDR2 is SVGAGI. Trimming shortened V by 0 bases and J by 2 bases, and 8 bases separated the two germline ends. CDR3 nucleotides: TGTGCCAGCAGTTACTCTCCCAGTGGCAATCAGCCCCAGCATTTT. It encodes CASSYSPSGNQPQHF.

This clonotype was detected a few times. The chain recombines TRBV28 with TRBJ2-7; D not certain. The CDR3 runs 15 residues. V gave up 1 base and J gave up 0 bases, with 10 bases separating them. Germline V lookup: CDR1 MDHEN, CDR2 SYDVKM. CDR3 coding DNA: TGTGCCAGCAGTTTATATGGGTCTCACTCCTACGAGCAGTACTTC. Translation gives CASSLYGSHSYEQYF.

V is TRBV9 and J is TRBJ2-7; weak D call: TRBD1 (5 bases). Germline V lookup: CDR1 SGDLS, CDR2 YYNGEE. The germline V and J ends were trimmed by 2 bases and 0 bases, with 18 bases remaining between them. This CDR3 has 17 amino acids. CDR3 protein: CASSVRRQRSSSYEQYF. The CDR3 DNA follows: TGTGCCAGCAGCGTGAGGAGACAGCGCTCTAGCTCCTACGAGCAGTACTTC.

This clonotype was counted only a few times. The J gene is TRBJ2-3, the V gene TRBV7-2; no clear D. Trimming pared 4 bases from V and 0 bases from J, leaving 5 bases between. Germline V gene lookup returns CDR1 SGHTA and CDR2 FQGNSA. The CDR3 totals 13 residues. CDR3 sequence (DNA): TGTGCCAGCAGCTACCCAAGCACAGATACGCAGTATTTT. Its translation: CASSYPSTDTQYF. Drawing the rest from reference TRBV7-2 and TRBJ2-3, the complete variable domain is GAGVSQSPSNKVTEKGKDVELRCDPISGHTALYWYRQSLGQGLEFLIYFQGNSAPDKSGLPSDRFSAERTGGSVSTLTIQRTQQEDSAVYLCASSYPSTDTQYFGPGTRLTVL.